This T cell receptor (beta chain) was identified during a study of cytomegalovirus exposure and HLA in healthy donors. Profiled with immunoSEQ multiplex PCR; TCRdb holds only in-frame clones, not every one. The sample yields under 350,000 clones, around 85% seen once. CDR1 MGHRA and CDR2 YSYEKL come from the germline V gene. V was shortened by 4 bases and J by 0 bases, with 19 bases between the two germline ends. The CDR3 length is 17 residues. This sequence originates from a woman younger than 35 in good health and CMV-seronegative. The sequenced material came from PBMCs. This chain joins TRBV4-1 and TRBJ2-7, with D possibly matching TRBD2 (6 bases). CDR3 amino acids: CASSPGPGRTSSYEQYF. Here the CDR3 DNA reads TGCGCCAGCAGCCCGGGGCCGGGGAGGACCAGCTCCTACGAGCAGTACTTC.